The clone carrying this T cell receptor beta chain occurred a few times. This specimen belongs to a study of shared clonotypes between healthy human individuals. V shed 3 bases and J 2 bases; nucleotides not matched to a gene: 4. The germline V gene has CDR1 MGHRA and CDR2 YSYEKL. The CDR3 length is 15 residues. CD45RO negativity and positive selection for CCR7 defined naive CD8 cells, a population that excluded terminally differentiated effector memory CD45RA+ cells. This table comes from immunoSEQ multiplex PCR, and its TCRdb copy is limited to in-frame clones, with some not included. The data hold about 2 million clones, with about 95% observed a single time.

The chain recombines TRBV4-1 with TRBJ1-3; 7 bases are shared with TRBD1. The sequencing sample was made of naive CD8+ T cells sorted from blood. The TCR originated in a man younger than 35 in good health. In DNA form, the CDR3 reads TGCGCCAGCAGCCACCCACAGGGGACTGGAAACACCATATATTTT. It yields the protein CASSHPQGTGNTIYF.